The 18 T cell receptor beta chains below all came from one sample that was sequenced in a study of T cell repertoires in ileal Crohn's disease. Produced via immunoSEQ multiplex PCR; TCRdb's table is partial and in-frame only. This sample has some 15,000 clones, with less than 65% found just once. Sequencing input: ileal tissue. The receptors stem from an adult with Crohn's disease.

The chain uses TRBV25-1 and TRBJ1-1; a weak D match, TRBD1 (5 bases). Germline V gene sequence: CDR1 MGHDK, CDR2 SYGVNS. Deletions cut 2 bases from V and 8 bases from J, with 12 bases between. The CDR3 extends over 13 amino acids. The chain's CDR3 is CASSEARATEAFF. The CDR3 nucleotides are TGTGCCAGCAGTGAAGCCAGGGCCACGGAAGCTTTCTTT. Using reference TRBV25-1 and TRBJ1-1 for the parts outside the CDR3, the full variable domain is EADIYQTPRYLVIGTGKKITLECSQTMGHDKMYWYQQDPGMELHLIHYSYGVNSTEKGDLSSESTVSRIRTEHFPLTLESARPSHTSQYLCASSEARATEAFFGQGTRLTVV.

The rearrangement joins TRBV6-6 to TRBJ2-6; a possible D gene is TRBD2 (5 bases). This CDR3 spans 15 amino acids. V lost 6 bases, J lost 4 bases, and 13 bases lay in between. The V gene's germline CDR1 is MNHNY and CDR2 SVGAGI (reference sequence). CDR3 in amino acids: CASSLLASGANVLTF. CDR3 nucleotide sequence: TGTGCCAGCAGCCTTCTAGCTAGCGGGGCCAACGTCCTGACTTTC.

This clone was counted only a few times. The V call is TRBV6-4, the J call TRBJ2-2; tentatively, D is TRBD1 (5 bases). Germline V gene data show CDR1 as MRHNA and CDR2 as SNTAGT. V dropped 7 bases and J dropped 4 bases, with 16 bases sitting between them. This CDR3 comprises 15 residues. Here the CDR3 DNA reads TGTGCCAGCAAACAGGATAGTCAAACCACCGGGGAGCTGTTTTTT. It translates to CASKQDSQTTGELFF.

The J gene is TRBJ2-3, the V gene TRBV6-1, with a possible D match to TRBD2 (5 bases). Germline V lookup: CDR1 MNHNS, CDR2 SASEGT. V lost 4 bases and J lost 3, with 11 bases in between. CDR3 length equals 14 residues. CDR3 bases: TGTGCCAGCAGTGCCGACTACTCGACAGATACGCAGTATTTT. Its protein product is CASSADYSTDTQYF.

V is TRBV2 and J is TRBJ2-3, with D possibly being TRBD1 (6 bases). There are 14 residues in the CDR3. Deletions cut 7 bases from V and 4 bases from J, with 15 bases between. Looked up from germline, CDR1 is SNHLY and CDR2 is FYNNEI. CDR3: CASTVRGAPDTQYF. In DNA form, the CDR3 reads TGTGCCAGCACCGTCAGGGGAGCCCCAGATACGCAGTATTTT. The full variable domain, its missing parts supplied by reference TRBV2 and TRBJ2-3, is EPEVTQTPSHQVTQMGQEVILRCVPISNHLYFYWYRQILGQKVEFLVSFYNNEISEKSEIFDDQFSVERPDGSNFTLKIRSTKLEDSAMYFCASTVRGAPDTQYFGPGTRLTVL.

The chain is built from TRBV7-6 and TRBJ2-5; D is unclear. The CDR3 covers 14 residues. The V and J ends lost 2 bases and 4 bases respectively, with 11 bases between them. Germline V gene sequence: CDR1 SGHVS, CDR2 FNYEAQ. The CDR3 DNA is TGTGCCAGCAGCTTATTGCCCGGGTTAGAGACCCAGTACTTC. Translated: CASSLLPGLETQYF.

This clone was counted a few times. The chain recombines TRBV10-3 with TRBJ2-5, with a possible D match to TRBD2 (6 bases). The V end lost 10 bases, the J end lost 4 bases, and 13 bases lay between the germline ends. The CDR3 covers 12 residues. The germline V gene encodes CDR1 ENHRY and CDR2 SYGVKD. The CDR3 nucleotides are TGTGCCACCTCTAGCGCTGCAGAGACCCAGTACTTC. Protein: CATSSAAETQYF.

Here the CDR3 reads CASSADGTANQPQHF. Here the CDR3 DNA reads TGTGCCAGCAGCGCCGACGGGACTGCTAATCAGCCCCAGCATTTT. V and J are TRBV6-5 and TRBJ1-5; possibly TRBD1 for D (5 bases). This CDR3 comprises 15 residues. V was cut by 6 bases and J by 4 bases, with 16 bases left in between. Germline CDR1 MNHEY, CDR2 SVGAGI.

This rearrangement joins TRBV6-6 to TRBJ1-2; D possibly corresponds to TRBD1 (5 bases). CDR1 is MNHNY, CDR2 SVGAGI, per germline (reference sequence). The CDR3 runs 13 residues. With 5 bases removed from V and 5 bases from J, the gap between germline ends came to 12 bases. DNA for the CDR3: TGTGCCAGCAGTCCCCGGGGGTCATATGGCTACACCTTC. It is translated as CASSPRGSYGYTF.

The chain combines TRBV6-4 with TRBJ1-4; possible D gene TRBD1, 5 bases. The CDR3 loop spans 16 amino acids. Trimming removed 5 bases at V and 10 bases at J, with 23 bases between. Germline loops: CDR1 MRHNA, CDR2 SNTAGT. The chain's CDR3 is CASSYSGPRGGVKLFF. Written as DNA, the CDR3 is TGTGCCAGCAGTTATTCGGGACCCCGGGGGGGAGTAAAACTGTTTTTT.

The DNA of the CDR3 is TGTGCCAGCAGTGAGTTGGTCCTCTACGAGCAGTACTTC. It yields the protein CASSELVLYEQYF. The chain joins TRBV28 to TRBJ2-7, with D uncertain. The CDR3 is made up of 13 amino acids. Germline CDR1 and CDR2: MDHEN and SYDVKM. V was cut by 5 bases and J by 3 bases, with 11 bases left in between.

The chain recombines TRBV2 with TRBJ1-6, with D possibly being TRBD1 (6 bases). From germline, CDR1 is SNHLY and CDR2 FYNNEI. The CDR3 has 14 amino acids. V was pared by 8 bases and J by 11 bases, with 19 bases between. CDR3 loop: CASLYPGTIAPLHF. As DNA, the CDR3 is TGTGCCAGCCTCTACCCAGGGACAATTGCACCCCTCCACTTT.

The chain joins TRBV7-9 to TRBJ2-1; perhaps TRBD1 as D (6 bases). V was trimmed by 4 bases and J by 9 bases, leaving 19 bases between them. This CDR3 has 15 residues. Germline V CDR1 and CDR2: SEHNR, FQNEAQ (reference sequence). CDR3 coding DNA: TGTGCCAGCAGCTCCTCGGGACACTCGGGGCTTGAGCAGTTCTTC. The encoded protein is CASSSSGHSGLEQFF.

The CDR3 nucleotides are TGTGCCAGCAGCTTAAGGGAGGGTCAGGGGTTCTTC. It is translated as CASSLREGQGFF. The V and J genes are TRBV11-2 and TRBJ2-1; 7 nucleotides line up with TRBD2. Germline V gives CDR1 SGHAT, CDR2 FQNNGV. V lost 2 bases and J lost 15; bases outside the gene matches: 7. This CDR3 has 12 amino acids.

This rearrangement joins TRBV30 to TRBJ2-5; TRBD2 agrees at 15 bases. Trimming at V came to 4 bases and at J to 5 bases, leaving 11 bases not matched to a gene. CDR1 is GTSNPN and CDR2 is SVGIG in the germline V gene (reference sequence). This CDR3 spans 17 amino acids. CDR3 sequence reads: CAWMRTSGRVTGETQYF. The CDR3 DNA sequence: TGTGCCTGGATGAGGACTAGCGGGAGGGTTACCGGGGAGACCCAGTACTTC.

This chain connects TRBV16 to TRBJ1-1, with D unresolved. Trimming took 5 bases from V and 1 from J, leaving 8 bases between them. Germline CDR1 and CDR2: KGHSY and FQNENV. This CDR3 is 13 amino acids long. The CDR3 coding sequence is TGTGCCAGCAGCGACACAAGGAACACTGAAGCTTTCTTT. It codes for CASSDTRNTEAFF.

CDR3 amino acids: CASSTQDRISYEQYF. The CDR3 coding sequence is TGTGCCAGCAGCACGCAGGACAGGATTTCCTACGAGCAGTACTTC. This chain links TRBV28 with TRBJ2-7; 7 bases are shared with TRBD1. The CDR3 is 15 residues long. The J segment lost 1 base and the V segment lost 6 bases, leaving 9 bases of the junction unmatched. CDR1 MDHEN and CDR2 SYDVKM come from the germline V gene.

The chain joins TRBV6-5 to TRBJ1-2; possible D gene TRBD1, 5 bases. The CDR3 spans 13 residues. Germline V CDR1 and CDR2: MNHEY, SVGAGI. V was shortened by 6 bases and J by 1 base, with 9 bases between the two germline ends. The CDR3 protein is CASSPDINYGYTF. In nucleotides, the CDR3 is TGTGCCAGCAGCCCGGACATTAACTATGGCTACACCTTC.